This T cell receptor (beta chain) was found in a study of blood T cell repertoires in COVID-19. Germline CDR1 and CDR2: LNHDA and SQIVND (reference sequence). This CDR3 comprises 12 residues. V lost 4 bases and J lost 3, with 4 bases in between. In the authors' workflow: From reference gene primer amplification, estimates of nucleated cell counts were derived. Here immunoSEQ multiplex PCR was the method, and the copy in TCRdb shows in-frame clones only, minus some. That table furnishes V, J and clone size, whereas the DNA furnished D and trimming. The sample records around 29,000 clones, roughly nine tenths being singletons.

Material for sequencing was peripheral blood. The rearrangement joins TRBV19 to TRBJ1-3; D remains ambiguous. This sequence originates from a human donor in a cohort sampled during active COVID-19. DNA of the CDR3: TGTGCCAGTAGTACGAGTGGAAACACCATATATTTT. It translates to CASSTSGNTIYF.